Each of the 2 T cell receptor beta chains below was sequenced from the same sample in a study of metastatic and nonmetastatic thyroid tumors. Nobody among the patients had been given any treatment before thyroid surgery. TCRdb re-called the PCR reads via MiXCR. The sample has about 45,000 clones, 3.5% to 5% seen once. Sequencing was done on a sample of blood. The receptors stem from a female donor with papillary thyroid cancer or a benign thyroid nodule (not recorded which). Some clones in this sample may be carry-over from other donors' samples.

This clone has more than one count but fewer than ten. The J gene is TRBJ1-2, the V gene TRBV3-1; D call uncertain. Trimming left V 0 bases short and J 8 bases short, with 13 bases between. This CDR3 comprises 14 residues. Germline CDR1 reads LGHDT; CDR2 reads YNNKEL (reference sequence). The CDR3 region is CASSQDLRGGGYTF. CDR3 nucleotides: TGTGCCAGCAGCCAAGATTTGAGAGGAGGGGGCTACACCTTC.

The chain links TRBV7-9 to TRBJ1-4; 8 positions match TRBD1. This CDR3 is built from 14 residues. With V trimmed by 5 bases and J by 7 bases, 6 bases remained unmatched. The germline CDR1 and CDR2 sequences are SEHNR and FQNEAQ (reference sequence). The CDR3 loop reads CASSRDRGGEKLFF. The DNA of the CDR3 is TGTGCCAGCAGCCGAGACAGGGGTGGTGAAAAACTGTTTTTT. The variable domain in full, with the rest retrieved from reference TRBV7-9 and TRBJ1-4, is DTGVSQNPRHKITKRGQNVTFRCDPISEHNRLYWYRQTLGQGPEFLTYFQNEAQLEKSRLLSDRFSAERPKGSFSTLEIQRTEQGDSAMYLCASSRDRGGEKLFFGSGTQLSVL.